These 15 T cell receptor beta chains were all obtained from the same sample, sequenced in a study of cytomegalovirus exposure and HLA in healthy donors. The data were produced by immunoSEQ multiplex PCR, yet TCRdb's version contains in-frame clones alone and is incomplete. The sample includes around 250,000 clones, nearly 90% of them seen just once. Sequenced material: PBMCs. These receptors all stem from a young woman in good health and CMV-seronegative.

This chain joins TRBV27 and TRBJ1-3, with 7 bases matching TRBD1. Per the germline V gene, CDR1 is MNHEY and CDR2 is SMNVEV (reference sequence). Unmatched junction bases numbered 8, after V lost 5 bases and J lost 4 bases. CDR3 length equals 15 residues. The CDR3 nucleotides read TGTGCCAGCAGTCCGACGGGACAGCGAGGAAACACCATATATTTT. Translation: CASSPTGQRGNTIYF.

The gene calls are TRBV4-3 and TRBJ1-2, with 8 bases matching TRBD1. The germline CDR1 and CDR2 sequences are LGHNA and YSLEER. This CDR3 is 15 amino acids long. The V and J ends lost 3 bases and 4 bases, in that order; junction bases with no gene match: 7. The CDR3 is CASSQDPGGGYGYTF. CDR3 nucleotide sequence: TGCGCCAGCAGCCAGGACCCAGGGGGCGGCTATGGCTACACCTTC.

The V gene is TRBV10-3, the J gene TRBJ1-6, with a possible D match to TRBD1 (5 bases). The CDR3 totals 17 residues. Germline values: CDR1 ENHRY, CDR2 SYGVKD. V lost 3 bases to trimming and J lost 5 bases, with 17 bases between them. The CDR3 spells CAISDPGGGEDNSPLHF. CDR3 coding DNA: TGTGCCATCAGTGACCCCGGGGGAGGGGAGGATAATTCACCCCTCCACTTT.

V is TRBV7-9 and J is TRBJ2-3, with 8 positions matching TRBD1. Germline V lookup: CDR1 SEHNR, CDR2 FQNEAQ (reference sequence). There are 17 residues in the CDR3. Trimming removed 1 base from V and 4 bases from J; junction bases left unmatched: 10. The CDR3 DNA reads TGTGCCAGCAGCTTAGACCTGTTCAGGGGGCTACCAGATACGCAGTATTTT. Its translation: CASSLDLFRGLPDTQYF.

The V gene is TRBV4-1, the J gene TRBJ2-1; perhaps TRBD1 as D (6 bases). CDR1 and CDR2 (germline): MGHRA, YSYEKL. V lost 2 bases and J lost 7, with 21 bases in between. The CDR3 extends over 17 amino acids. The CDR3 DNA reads TGCGCCAGCAGCCAACTGAGTCGAAACGCAGGGGCAAATGAGCAGTTCTTC. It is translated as CASSQLSRNAGANEQFF.

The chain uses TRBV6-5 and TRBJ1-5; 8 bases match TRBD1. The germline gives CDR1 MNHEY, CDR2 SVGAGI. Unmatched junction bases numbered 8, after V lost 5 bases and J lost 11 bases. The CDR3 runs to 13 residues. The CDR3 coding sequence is TGTGCCAGCAGTCCACAGGGGGTCGGGGCCCAGCATTTT. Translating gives CASSPQGVGAQHF.

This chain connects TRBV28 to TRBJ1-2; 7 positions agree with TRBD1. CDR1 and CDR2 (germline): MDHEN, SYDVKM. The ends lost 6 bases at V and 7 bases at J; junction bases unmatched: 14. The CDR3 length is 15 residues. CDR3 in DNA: TGTGCCAGCAGGAGACAGGGATTAAGCCTTTTTGGCTACACCTTC. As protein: CASRRQGLSLFGYTF.

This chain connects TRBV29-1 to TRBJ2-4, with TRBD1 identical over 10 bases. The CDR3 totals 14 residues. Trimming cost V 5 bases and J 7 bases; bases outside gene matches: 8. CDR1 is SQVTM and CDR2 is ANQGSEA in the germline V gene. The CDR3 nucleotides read TGCAGCGTTTCTCTGGACAGGGGGTGGAACATTCAGTACTTC. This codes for CSVSLDRGWNIQYF.

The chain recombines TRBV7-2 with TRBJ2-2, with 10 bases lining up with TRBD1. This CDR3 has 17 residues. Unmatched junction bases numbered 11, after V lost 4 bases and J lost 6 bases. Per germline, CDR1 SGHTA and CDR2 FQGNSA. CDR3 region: CASSSNVRDRGSGELFF. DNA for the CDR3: TGTGCCAGCAGCTCCAACGTCCGGGACAGGGGCTCCGGGGAGCTGTTTTTT.

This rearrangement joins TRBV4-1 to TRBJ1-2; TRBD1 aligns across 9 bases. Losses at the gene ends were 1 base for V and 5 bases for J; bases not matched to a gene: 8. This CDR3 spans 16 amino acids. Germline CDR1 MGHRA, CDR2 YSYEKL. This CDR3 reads CASSQGRGTGSYGYTF. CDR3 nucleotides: TGCGCCAGCAGCCAAGGGAGGGGGACAGGGTCATATGGCTACACCTTC.

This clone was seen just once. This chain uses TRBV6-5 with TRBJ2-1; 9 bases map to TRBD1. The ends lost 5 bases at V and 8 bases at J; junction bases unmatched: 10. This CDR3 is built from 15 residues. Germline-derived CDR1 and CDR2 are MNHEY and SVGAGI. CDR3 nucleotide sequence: TGTGCCAGCAGTGTCGGGACAGGGCCCTTCCATGAGCAGTTCTTC. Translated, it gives CASSVGTGPFHEQFF.

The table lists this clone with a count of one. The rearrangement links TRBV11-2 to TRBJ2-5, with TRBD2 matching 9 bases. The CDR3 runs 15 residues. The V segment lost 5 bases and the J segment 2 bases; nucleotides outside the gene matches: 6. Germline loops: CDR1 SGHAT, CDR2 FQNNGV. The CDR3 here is CASSPFAGGQETQYF. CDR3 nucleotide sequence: TGTGCCAGCAGCCCTTTTGCGGGGGGGCAAGAGACCCAGTACTTC. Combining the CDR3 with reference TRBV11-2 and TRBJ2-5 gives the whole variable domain EAGVAQSPRYKIIEKRQSVAFWCNPISGHATLYWYQQILGQGPKLLIQFQNNGVVDDSQLPKDRFSAERLKGVDSTLKIQPAKLEDSAVYLCASSPFAGGQETQYFGPGTRLLVL.

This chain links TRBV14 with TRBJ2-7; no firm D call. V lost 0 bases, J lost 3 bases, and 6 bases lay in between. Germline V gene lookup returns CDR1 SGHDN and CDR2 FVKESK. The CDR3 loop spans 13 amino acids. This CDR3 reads CASSQDLLYEQYF. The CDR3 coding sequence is TGTGCCAGCAGCCAAGATCTCCTCTACGAGCAGTACTTC.

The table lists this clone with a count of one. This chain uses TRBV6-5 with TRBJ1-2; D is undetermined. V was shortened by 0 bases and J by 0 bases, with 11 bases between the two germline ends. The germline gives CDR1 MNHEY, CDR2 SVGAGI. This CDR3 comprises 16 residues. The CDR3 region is CASSYSMREANYGYTF. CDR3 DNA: TGTGCCAGCAGTTACTCGATGCGCGAGGCTAACTATGGCTACACCTTC.

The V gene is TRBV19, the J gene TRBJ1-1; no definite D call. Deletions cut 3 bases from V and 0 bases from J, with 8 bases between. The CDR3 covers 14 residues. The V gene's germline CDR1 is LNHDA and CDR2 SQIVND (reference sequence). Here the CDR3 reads CASSITALNTEAFF. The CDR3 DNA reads TGTGCCAGTAGTATCACAGCTTTGAACACTGAAGCTTTCTTT.